The source of this T cell receptor beta chain is a study of blood T cells in healthy people across ages. The study, taken as a whole, reports: Calculation of diversity from one million T cells yielded estimates considered to be underestimates.

The germline V gene has CDR1 SEHNR and CDR2 FQNEAQ (reference sequence). The CDR3 sequence is 13 residues long. As concerns this clonotype: Its antigen is currently unknown.

Using a J-beta primer mix together with a sample-barcoded 5' primer, a second PCR was run for roughly 6 to 11 cycles. TCRdb fed the 5' RACE reads into MiXCR, producing one record per CDR3 protein. The sample consists of roughly 720,000 distinct CDR3 sequences, approximately 55% of them appearing once. The sample was blood. The chain uses TRBV7-9 and TRBJ2-1; 8 nucleotides line up with TRBD2. The assigned J gene may be wrong: the sequence end matches TRBJ2-7 better. This sequence originates from a man at least 80 years old in good health. The CDR3 protein is CASSYGRAEEQYF. The DNA of the CDR3 is TGTGCCAGCAGCTACGGGAGGGCTGAAGAGCAGTACTTC.